This TCR beta chain was recorded in a study of immune heterogeneity within non-small cell lung tumors. V lost 3 bases and J 6 bases, leaving 9 bases between the germline ends. Germline CDR1 is ENHRY and CDR2 is SYGVKD. The CDR3 has 13 residues. The authors used approximately 540 ng of bulk tumor genomic DNA per sample as template. Biopsy collection occurred during surgery, with several far-apart biopsies per primary tumor. The patients were newly diagnosed with non-small cell lung cancer, had not been treated, and had curative surgery. The authors amplified TCR beta CDR3 by multiplex PCR with 32 V and 13 J primers. MiXCR, run by TCRdb on the multiplex PCR reads, gives a single entry per CDR3 protein. The top ten clones hold 3% to 4.5% of a sample with 30,000 to 40,000 distinct CDR3 sequences, around 28% of them seen once.

The chain recombines TRBV10-3 with TRBJ1-5; D is ambiguous. The TCR comes from a middle-aged man with non-small cell lung cancer. The material sequenced was lung tumor tissue. This chain's CDR3 is CAISDGNVQPQHF. CDR3 DNA: TGTGCCATCAGTGATGGGAACGTTCAGCCCCAGCATTTT.